The sequence of this T cell receptor beta chain was determined in a study of blood T cell repertoires in COVID-19. The overall study: T cells, B-cell-depleted T cells, or PBMCs supplied cDNA or gDNA.

Clinical history reported by participants formed the basis on which cohorts were assigned. The V end lost 0 bases, the J end lost 11 bases, and 13 bases lay between the germline ends. CDR1 MNHEY and CDR2 SVGAGI come from the germline V gene. The length of the CDR3 is 13 residues. TCRdb keeps only in-frame clones here, not all; method: immunoSEQ multiplex PCR. The profile shows a few hundred thousand clones, roughly 90% of them singletons. Only a few counts were recorded for this clone. Input material: PBMCs or T cells enriched from blood (not recorded which). The gene calls are TRBV6-5 and TRBJ1-2; D is perhaps TRBD1 (5 bases). The receptor's source is a woman in her thirties who had been exposed to COVID-19. The CDR3 nucleotides are TGTGCCAGCAGTTACTCCAGGGCAAGTTTATACACCTTC. Protein: CASSYSRASLYTF.